Below, one T cell receptor beta chain is given with its context. Its antigen is as yet unknown. The sample is drawn from a study of OX40 agonist ivuxolimab in advanced cancers. Overall study context: Across the patients, intravenous ivuxolimab was delivered every 2 weeks at 0.01 to 10 mg/kg. With a range of roughly 20 to 80, age averaged about 58 years, and around 80% were male. General study findings and limits: Averaging showed that CD8+ T cells had more expanded clones than CD4+ did. Individuals who were partial responders at 0.1-3.0 mg/kg had clonal expansion that ranked among the lowest.

Measured with immunoSEQ multiplex PCR; TCRdb has only the in-frame clones, and not every one. The sample holds over 50,000 clones; 88% are singletons and the top ten take approximately 4.8%. V shed 1 base and J shed 5 bases, with 8 bases lying between them. This CDR3 has 13 residues. The germline gives CDR1 SGHNT, CDR2 YENEEA. Sequencing was performed on CD4+ or CD8+ T cells sorted from blood, taken in a trial of the OX40 agonist ivuxolimab. The origin of this receptor is an adult with an advanced solid tumor such as melanoma, head and neck, liver or kidney cancer. The rearrangement joins TRBV11-3 to TRBJ2-5; the D is unclear. Here the CDR3 DNA reads TGTGCCAGCAGCTTAGGGGCGGTGGAGACCCAGTACTTC. This gives the protein CASSLGAVETQYF.